This TCR beta chain was recorded in a study of identical twins. Every donor was a healthy Caucasian. TCRdb recomputed calls from the 5' RACE reads with MiXCR, one row per CDR3 protein. The sample has about 700,000 distinct CDR3 sequences; 6% to 6.5% are singletons. This clonotype was seen ten or more times. The sequence came from a man between 18 and 29 years old in good health. The sample taken for sequencing was naive T cells sorted from blood.

The CDR3 DNA reads TGCAGTGCTAGAGGGGACAGGGATAATCAGCCCCAGCATTTT. Amino acid sequence: CSARGDRDNQPQHF. The J gene is TRBJ1-5, the V gene TRBV20-1, with 9 bases aligning to TRBD1. After removal of 1 base from V and 4 bases from J, the junction contained 2 bases not matched to a gene. CDR3 length equals 14 residues. In germline, CDR1 is DFQATT, CDR2 SNEGSKA (reference sequence).